These T cell receptor beta chains were read from a single sample in a study of shared clonotypes between healthy human individuals. TCRdb's copy holds only in-frame clones and misses some; the assay was immunoSEQ multiplex PCR. The top ten hold under 0.3% of the sample, which has hundreds of thousands of clones, roughly 96% seen once. Input material: naive CD8+ T cells sorted from blood. These receptors were taken from a man between 25 and 39 years old in good health. The CDR3 runs from the conserved cysteine through the conserved F or W. A D gene is named only where the DNA matches it firmly. Size is omitted from some rows. Given values are once, few, many or a class for expanded clones.

>TRBJ1-1|-|-|TRBV27
TGTGCCAGCTCTCCAGGAGGCACTGAAGCTTTCTTT
CASSPGGTEAFF
>TRBJ2-2|-|-|TRBV5-1
TGCGCCAGCAGCTTCGGGGATTACACCGGGGAGCTGTTTTTT
CASSFGDYTGELFF
>TRBJ2-1|-|-|TRBV5-8
TGTGCCAGCAGCTTTTCGCCCGGATTTTCCTACAATGAGCAGTTCTTC
CASSFSPGFSYNEQFF
>TRBJ2-4|-|TRBD2|TRBV5-6
TGTGCCAGCAGCTTGACTAGCGGCAACATTCAGTACTTC
CASSLTSGNIQYF
>TRBJ2-3|once|TRBD1|TRBV6-1
TGTGCCAGCAGGGACAGGGGGCTAGATACGCAGTATTTT
CASRDRGLDTQYF
>TRBJ1-2|-|-|TRBV5-1
TGCGCCAGCAGTCCCCTCGGGGTTTCCTATGGCTACACCTTC
CASSPLGVSYGYTF
>TRBJ2-7|-|TRBD1|TRBV7-6
TGTGCCAGCAGCTCGACAGGGGATCCGTCGGTCGAGCAGTACTTC
CASSSTGDPSVEQYF
>TRBJ1-1|-|-|TRBV10-1
TGCGCCAGCAGTGAGTCCGCAGGGACTGAAGCTTTCTTT
CASSESAGTEAFF
>TRBJ2-7|-|-|TRBV14
TGTGCCAGCAGCACCCATGGGGGCGAGCAGTACTTC
CASSTHGGEQYF
>TRBJ1-4|-|-|TRBV7-9
TGTGCCAGCAGCCTATTGAATGAAAAACTGTTTTTT
CASSLLNEKLFF
>TRBJ2-2|-|-|TRBV14
TGTGCCAGCAGCCAAGAAGCAGGAGCGGGCGGGGAGCTGTTTTTT
CASSQEAGAGGELFF
>TRBJ2-3|-|-|TRBV11-2
TGTGCCATCCCGGGAGTTAGAACAGATACGCAGTATTTT
CAIPGVRTDTQYF
>TRBJ1-3|-|-|TRBV19
TGTGCCAGTAGGGGCGGGGACTCCAACTCTGGAAACACCATATATTTT
CASRGGDSNSGNTIYF
>TRBJ2-7|-|TRBD2|TRBV5-4
TGTGCCAGCAGCTTGGGAGCGGGAGGGTCCTACGAGCAGTACTTC
CASSLGAGGSYEQYF
>TRBJ1-1|-|TRBD1|TRBV19
TGTGCCAGTAGTATTACAGGGGGCGTCGGTACTGAAGCTTTCTTT
CASSITGGVGTEAFF